This entry describes one TCR beta chain. As originally analysed: Reference gene primer amplification gave estimated nucleated cell counts. Clones were read by immunoSEQ multiplex PCR, and TCRdb kept only the in-frame ones, dropping some. V and J calls and clone size are as listed in that table; D and trimming were resolved from the DNA. The sample shows 150,000 to 200,000 clones, around 93% of them seen only once. This sample was taken from a study of blood T cell repertoires in COVID-19. Study-level background: The United States, Italy and Spain provided the acute and convalescent COVID-19 samples. From T cells, B-cell-depleted T cells, or PBMCs came the material, which was cDNA or gDNA.

The length of the CDR3 is 13 residues. Germline CDR1 reads SEHNR; CDR2 reads FQNEAQ (reference sequence). J was trimmed by 6 bases and V by 6 bases; bases with no gene match: 3. The genes are TRBV7-9 and TRBJ2-2, with TRBD2 matching 8 bases. This TCR was sampled from a woman between 45 and 65 years old with acute or convalescent COVID-19. The sequenced sample was peripheral blood. The CDR3 DNA reads as TGTGCCAGCAGAGCGGGAGAGGCCGGGGAGCTGTTTTTT. This codes for CASRAGEAGELFF.